Listed below are T cell receptor beta chains from one sample, sequenced in a study of T cells in Graves' hyperthyroidism and ophthalmopathy. A single record per CDR3 protein comes from TCRdb applying MiXCR to the multiplex PCR reads. The sample holds some 490,000 distinct CDR3 sequences, 22% seen once. Sequencing was performed on blood. The receptors stem from a woman in her seventies with Graves' ophthalmopathy. Both conserved end residues are part of each CDR3. Each record gives: clone size, V gene, D gene, J gene, CDR3 protein, CDR3 DNA. A D gene is named only where the DNA matches it firmly. Size is omitted from some rows. Given values are once, few, many or a class for expanded clones.

few	TRBV3-1	TRBD2	TRBJ2-3	CASSLFRAREGTDTQYF	TGTGCCAGCAGCCTCTTTAGGGCGCGGGAGGGCACAGATACGCAGTATTTT
few	TRBV10-3	.	TRBJ2-7	CAISATKGGSYEQYF	TGTGCCATCAGTGCCACTAAAGGGGGCTCCTACGAGCAGTACTTC
many	TRBV28	TRBD1	TRBJ2-3	CASSRTGTVTDTQYF	TGTGCCAGCAGCCGAACCGGGACAGTCACAGATACGCAGTATTTT
.	TRBV28	TRBD1	TRBJ2-2	CASSFIYIRTGGFGDTGELFF	TGTGCCAGCAGTTTTATTTACATCCGGACAGGGGGCTTCGGTGACACCGGGGAGCTGTTTTTT
many	TRBV19	.	TRBJ1-5	CASSIGGHVEPQHF	TGTGCCAGTAGTATAGGAGGGCATGTGGAGCCCCAGCATTTT
.	TRBV5-1	.	TRBJ1-2	CARSLEGGRGYTF	TGCGCCAGAAGCTTGGAGGGGGGCCGGGGCTACACCTTC
.	TRBV10-3	TRBD1	TRBJ1-2	CAISGQNYGYTF	TGTGCCATCTCGGGACAGAACTATGGCTACACCTTC
many	TRBV28	.	TRBJ1-1	CASSLFGRATEAFF	TGTGCCAGCAGTTTATTCGGTAGGGCCACTGAAGCTTTCTTT
few	TRBV7-2	.	TRBJ2-5	CASSRSRGPGETQYF	TGTGCCAGCAGCCGCAGCCGGGGCCCGGGGGAGACCCAGTACTTC
.	TRBV6-5	.	TRBJ2-7	CASSYSLGPTYEQYF	TGTGCCAGCAGTTACTCTTTAGGGCCTACCTACGAGCAGTACTTC
many	TRBV11-2	.	TRBJ2-7	CASSPVLRYSYEQYF	TGTGCCAGCAGCCCCGTTTTGCGCTACTCTTACGAGCAGTACTTC
many	TRBV2	TRBD2	TRBJ2-7	CASRPGTSGRYEQYF	TGTGCCAGCAGGCCTGGGACTAGCGGGAGGTACGAGCAGTACTTC
few	TRBV5-6	.	TRBJ1-2	CASSLAGNEYGYTF	TGTGCCAGCAGCTTGGCTGGAAATGAATATGGCTACACCTTC
few	TRBV5-5	.	TRBJ1-5	CASSPAQWGNQPQHF	TGTGCCAGCAGCCCGGCCCAATGGGGCAATCAGCCCCAGCATTTT
.	TRBV24-1	.	TRBJ2-2	CATSGGTNTGELFF	TGTGCCACCAGCGGAGGAACGAACACCGGGGAGCTGTTTTTT
many	TRBV11-2	TRBD2	TRBJ2-1	CASSLKRDLYNEQFF	TGTGCCAGCAGCTTAAAGCGGGACCTTTACAATGAGCAGTTCTTC
.	TRBV20-1	.	TRBJ2-1	CSARDYLRPPAYNEQFF	TGCAGTGCTAGAGATTATCTCCGGCCTCCCGCCTACAATGAGCAGTTCTTC
.	TRBV18	.	TRBJ2-3	CASSPGVTSTDTQYF	TGTGCCAGCTCACCTGGGGTGACTTCCACAGATACGCAGTATTTT
few	TRBV12-3/TRBV12-4	.	TRBJ1-5	CASSWLNQPQHF	TGTGCCAGCTCGTGGCTCAATCAGCCCCAGCATTTT
few	TRBV9	TRBD2	TRBJ2-7	CASSPHGTSLSYEQYF	TGTGCCAGCAGCCCCCACGGGACTAGTTTATCCTACGAGCAGTACTTC
.	TRBV28	.	TRBJ1-1	CASSSLRQVPDTEAFF	TGTGCCAGCAGTTCCCTCCGACAGGTACCGGACACTGAAGCTTTCTTT
few	TRBV5-5	.	TRBJ1-5	CASSLDSAVGPQHF	TGTGCCAGCAGCTTGGACAGTGCTGTTGGGCCCCAGCATTTT
.	TRBV28	.	TRBJ2-7	CASSSGLLSYEQYF	TGTGCCAGCAGTTCTGGACTCCTCTCCTACGAGCAGTACTTC
few	TRBV20-1	.	TRBJ2-3	CSASLTDTQYF	TGCAGTGCTTCTCTGACAGATACGCAGTATTTT
few	TRBV7-8	TRBD2	TRBJ2-7	CASSQGIPAGGGGEQYF	TGTGCCAGCAGCCAAGGGATTCCAGCGGGAGGGGGTGGCGAGCAGTACTTC
.	TRBV29-1	.	TRBJ1-1	CSVSRMNTEAFF	TGCAGCGTTTCCAGAATGAACACTGAAGCTTTCTTT
few	TRBV14	.	TRBJ2-7	CASSQFGQYEQYF	TGTGCCAGCAGCCAATTCGGCCAGTACGAGCAGTACTTC
.	TRBV30	.	TRBJ2-7	CAWSVRDFLGEQYF	TGTGCCTGGAGTGTAAGGGACTTTTTGGGCGAGCAGTACTTC
many	TRBV30	.	TRBJ2-1	CAWSVIVDEQFF	TGTGCCTGGAGTGTAATTGTGGATGAGCAGTTCTTC
.	TRBV7-6	.	TRBJ2-7	CASSTHTSGEQYF	TGTGCCAGCAGCACGCATACCTCGGGCGAGCAGTACTTC
many	TRBV2	.	TRBJ2-1	CASVRVKLSYNEQFF	TGTGCCAGCGTACGGGTGAAGCTGTCGTACAATGAGCAGTTCTTC
few	TRBV30	.	TRBJ1-2	CAWSGNGFGGTF	TGTGCCTGGAGTGGAAACGGCTTCGGGGGCACCTTC
few	TRBV24-1	TRBD1	TRBJ2-1	CATSDAGTDYNEQFF	TGTGCCACCAGTGATGCCGGGACAGACTACAATGAGCAGTTCTTC
many	TRBV2	TRBD1	TRBJ1-2	CASSLRQGSNYGYTF	TGTGCCAGCAGTTTACGACAGGGGTCAAACTATGGCTACACCTTC
few	TRBV7-2	TRBD1	TRBJ1-1	CASSSRYWDSKNTEAFF	TGTGCCAGCAGCTCGCGGTACTGGGACAGCAAAAACACTGAAGCTTTCTTT
.	TRBV6-1	.	TRBJ1-2	CASKTGTSYGYTF	TGTGCCAGCAAGACAGGAACCAGCTATGGCTACACCTTC
many	TRBV7-9	.	TRBJ1-2	CASSASRASYGYTF	TGTGCCAGCAGCGCGAGCAGGGCATCCTATGGCTACACCTTC
few	TRBV19	TRBD2	TRBJ2-1	CASSIYFGLAGVEEQFF	TGTGCCAGTAGTATTTACTTTGGGCTAGCGGGAGTTGAAGAGCAGTTCTTC
few	TRBV19	.	TRBJ1-1	CASSIDLTPQEAFF	TGTGCCAGTAGTATAGATCTAACTCCACAGGAAGCTTTCTTT
.	TRBV14	.	TRBJ1-4	CASSQDMGLNEKLFF	TGTGCCAGCAGCCAAGATATGGGACTTAATGAAAAACTGTTTTTT
few	TRBV19	.	TRBJ1-2	CASSRQLGAYGYTF	TGTGCCAGTAGTAGACAATTGGGGGCCTATGGCTACACCTTC
.	TRBV20-1	TRBD2	TRBJ2-4	CSASGRAQSKNIQYF	TGCAGTGCTAGCGGGAGGGCCCAGTCCAAAAACATTCAGTACTTC
.	TRBV20-1	.	TRBJ2-7	CSARDLGAGYYEQYF	TGCAGTGCTAGAGATCTCGGGGCAGGGTACTACGAGCAGTACTTC
.	TRBV18	.	TRBJ1-2	CASSRGGRGRDGYTF	TGTGCCAGCTCACGAGGAGGCAGGGGCCGGGATGGCTACACCTTC
many	TRBV11-3	.	TRBJ2-3	CASSPGGGSVDTQYF	TGTGCCAGCAGCCCCGGGGGCGGGAGCGTTGATACGCAGTATTTT
.	TRBV10-3	.	TRBJ2-7	CAIGRGSAYEQYF	TGTGCCATCGGGAGGGGGTCAGCCTACGAGCAGTACTTC
.	TRBV12-5	TRBD2	TRBJ2-7	CASGLATLPGLAGKPTYEQYF	TGTGCTAGTGGTTTGGCAACCCTCCCTGGACTAGCGGGAAAACCTACCTACGAGCAGTACTTC
.	TRBV6-1	TRBD1	TRBJ2-7	CASSGWDRAREQYF	TGTGCCAGCAGTGGATGGGACAGGGCCCGAGAGCAGTACTTC
.	TRBV5-1	.	TRBJ2-7	CASSPGASQSYEQYF	TGCGCCAGCAGCCCTGGGGCGAGCCAGTCCTACGAGCAGTACTTC